The subject of this entry is one T cell receptor beta chain. Its antigen remains unknown. This specimen belongs to a study of cytomegalovirus exposure and HLA in healthy donors. The PCR employed 60 Vbeta primers together with 13 Jbeta primers. Profiling relied on immunoSEQ multiplex PCR, and the TCRdb table lists in-frame clones only, not all of them. The table records approximately 85,000 clones, about 80% of them present only once. This CDR3 has 14 residues. Germline V gene lookup returns CDR1 MNHEY and CDR2 SVGAGI. V was trimmed by 2 bases and J by 5 bases, leaving 12 bases between them. Study-wide results and limits: A missense variant in DCLRE1C was later tied to TCR beta V- and J-gene trimming. The study designated 150 to 200 TCR beta chains cytomegalovirus-associated. Segments of the TCR beta V type were, in most cases, productive about 90% or about 30% of the time in an earlier analysis.

The chain recombines TRBV6-5 with TRBJ1-1, with TRBD1 as a possible D gene (6 bases). This clonotype originated in a man aged 30 to 39 in good health and CMV-seronegative. Sequenced sample: PBMCs. CDR3 sequence reads: CASSYLEGVTEAFF. The CDR3 nucleotides are TGTGCCAGCAGTTACCTTGAGGGGGTAACTGAAGCTTTCTTT.